These 29 T cell receptor beta chains were all obtained from the same sample, sequenced in a study of somatic mutations in cytotoxic T cells in rheumatoid arthritis. The method was immunoSEQ multiplex PCR; TCRdb's version includes in-frame clones alone and lacks a portion of them. This table has approximately 12,000 clones, approximately 80% appearing once. Sequenced input: CD8+ T cells sorted from blood. These receptors came from a man aged 50 to 60 in good health.

CDR3 DNA: TGCGCCAGCAGCCAAGATCGCTTACGCAATCAGCCCCAGCATTTT. Residues: CASSQDRLRNQPQHF. The V call is TRBV4-1, the J call TRBJ1-5; no clear D. The CDR3 runs to 15 residues. Germline CDR1 and CDR2: MGHRA and YSYEKL. Deletions cut 0 bases from V and 2 bases from J, with 8 bases between.

The chain recombines TRBV11-2 with TRBJ2-2, with D possibly called TRBD1 or TRBD2 (6 bases each). CDR1 SGHAT and CDR2 FQNNGV come from the germline V gene. Trimming shortened V by 5 bases and J by 0 bases, and 19 bases separated the two germline ends. This CDR3 region has 18 residues. The CDR3 nucleotides are TGTGCCAGCAGCCATCTTTCGCCCGGGGGCGCGAACACCGGGGAGCTGTTTTTT. Amino acid sequence: CASSHLSPGGANTGELFF.

This chain connects TRBV2 to TRBJ2-2; 10 bases are a match to TRBD1. Germline loops: CDR1 SNHLY, CDR2 FYNNEI. The CDR3 loop spans 14 amino acids. V lost 6 bases and J lost 4; bases outside the gene matches: 2. CDR3 nucleotide sequence: TGTGCCAGCAGGACAGGGGGCGGCACCGGGGAGCTGTTTTTT. This encodes CASRTGGGTGELFF. The full variable domain, completed using reference TRBV2 and TRBJ2-2, is EPEVTQTPSHQVTQMGQEVILRCVPISNHLYFYWYRQILGQKVEFLVSFYNNEISEKSEIFDDQFSVERPDGSNFTLKIRSTKLEDSAMYFCASRTGGGTGELFFGEGSRLTVL.

The J gene is TRBJ1-1, the V gene TRBV6-5; 7 bases are a match to TRBD1. The CDR3 runs to 15 residues. V was clipped by 5 bases and J by 3 bases; unmatched bases: 9. Germline CDR1 and CDR2: MNHEY and SVGAGI. CDR3 bases: TGTGCCAGCAGTCAACACAGGGGACTGTACACTGAAGCTTTCTTT. Its protein is CASSQHRGLYTEAFF.

This sequence joins TRBV6-5 and TRBJ1-2; perhaps TRBD1 as D (6 bases). This CDR3 comprises 15 residues. Germline-derived CDR1 and CDR2 are MNHEY and SVGAGI. With 0 bases removed from V and 4 bases from J, the gap between germline ends came to 12 bases. The CDR3 bases are TGTGCCAGCAGTTACTCGACGGGGGCTACCTATGGCTACACCTTC. Protein: CASSYSTGATYGYTF.

This chain uses TRBV7-9 with TRBJ2-1, with no clear D. This CDR3 spans 10 amino acids. V was trimmed by 1 base and J by 10 bases, leaving 2 bases between them. Germline CDR1 SEHNR, CDR2 FQNEAQ (reference sequence). This CDR3 is CASSLGEQFF. The CDR3 DNA is TGTGCCAGCAGCTTAGGGGAGCAGTTCTTC.

This chain uses TRBV11-2 with TRBJ2-7; 8 bases are a match to TRBD1. The CDR3 is 15 amino acids. V was pared by 6 bases and J by 2 bases, with 9 bases of the junction left unmatched. Per the germline V gene, CDR1 is SGHAT and CDR2 is FQNNGV. The CDR3 is CASSSPGQVTYEQYF. The CDR3 DNA is TGTGCCAGCAGTTCACCGGGACAGGTAACCTACGAGCAGTACTTC.

The V call is TRBV7-9, the J call TRBJ2-2; D uncertain. Trimming stripped 3 bases from V and 5 bases from J, with 1 base between. The CDR3 extends over 11 amino acids. Germline CDR1 and CDR2: SEHNR and FQNEAQ (reference sequence). Here the CDR3 DNA reads TGTGCCAGCAGCTTGACCGGGGAGCTGTTTTTT. Encoded protein: CASSLTGELFF.

This clone was seen a few times. CDR3 sequence (DNA): TGTGCCAGCAGCTTGGGAGGAGGTTGGGCTTTCTTT. It encodes CASSLGGGWAFF. V usage is TRBV5-6 and J usage is TRBJ1-1; D uncertain. V gave up 0 bases and J gave up 11 bases, with 11 bases separating them. The CDR3 is made up of 12 amino acids. The germline CDR1 and CDR2 sequences are SGHDT and YYEEEE.

The chain uses TRBV11-1 and TRBJ2-1; D not certain. The V end lost 5 bases, the J end lost 6 bases, and 11 bases lay between the germline ends. Germline values: CDR1 SGHAT, CDR2 FQDESV (reference sequence). The CDR3 has 13 residues. CDR3 in DNA: TGTGCCAGCAGCGAAGCTGGTTTCAATGAGCAGTTCTTC. Protein product: CASSEAGFNEQFF.

V gene TRBV21-1 combines with J gene TRBJ1-2; TRBD1, the table's D call, was not compared with the DNA. TRBV21-1 is a known pseudogene. The CDR3 runs 13 residues. The CDR3 protein is CARRRDRGLGYTF. CDR3 DNA: TGTGCCAGACGCCGGGACAGGGGTTTAGGCTACACCTTC.

This rearrangement joins TRBV7-3 to TRBJ2-2; D might be TRBD1 (5 bases). Between the trimmed V and J ends, which lost 5 bases and 7 bases, there was a span of 14 bases. The CDR3 runs 14 residues. Germline V gene sequence: CDR1 SGHTA, CDR2 FQGTGA. The chain's CDR3 is CASSPPPTGGELFF. The CDR3 DNA reads as TGTGCCAGCAGCCCACCCCCAACAGGCGGGGAGCTGTTTTTT.

V usage is TRBV25-1 and J usage is TRBJ2-1; 9 nucleotides agree with TRBD2. The CDR3 covers 17 residues. Trimming cost V 3 bases and J 3 bases; bases outside gene matches: 9. The germline V gene encodes CDR1 MGHDK and CDR2 SYGVNS. The CDR3 nucleotides read TGTGCCAGCAGTGACCTCACCCGCGGGAGGGACTACAATGAGCAGTTCTTC. Translated: CASSDLTRGRDYNEQFF.

The DNA of the CDR3 is TGTGCCAGCAGTTACTCGCAGACTAGCGGGAGCAATGAGCAGTTCTTC. Protein: CASSYSQTSGSNEQFF. V and J are TRBV6-5 and TRBJ2-1; 12 bases line up with TRBD2. CDR1 MNHEY and CDR2 SVGAGI come from the germline V gene. The CDR3 has 16 amino acids. Losses at the gene ends were 0 bases for V and 6 bases for J; bases not matched to a gene: 3.

The chain carries TRBV5-4 and TRBJ1-4; possible D gene TRBD1, 5 bases. The CDR3 is made up of 16 amino acids. The ends were cut back, 4 bases at V and 6 bases at J, with 19 bases in the middle. CDR1 is SGHNT, CDR2 YYREEE, per germline (reference sequence). CDR3 residues: CASSPGGKGRDEKLFF. The DNA of the CDR3 is TGTGCCAGCAGCCCCGGGGGGAAAGGAAGGGATGAAAAACTGTTTTTT. The complete variable domain, with remaining parts taken from reference TRBV5-4 and TRBJ1-4, reads ETGVTQSPTHLIKTRGQQVTLRCSSQSGHNTVSWYQQALGQGPQFIFQYYREEENGRGNFPPRFSGLQFPNYSSELNVNALELDDSALYLCASSPGGKGRDEKLFFGSGTQLSVL.

The chain employs TRBV7-8 and TRBJ1-4; 10 bases agree with TRBD1. V shed 5 bases and J 6 bases; nucleotides not matched to a gene: 9. There are 16 residues in the CDR3. CDR1 is SGHVS, CDR2 FQNEAQ, per germline. The CDR3 region is CASSLRSGTGDEKLFF. The DNA of the CDR3 is TGTGCCAGCAGCCTCCGGTCTGGGACAGGGGATGAAAAACTGTTTTTT.

This chain connects TRBV7-2 to TRBJ2-3, with TRBD1 as a possible D gene (6 bases). There are 16 residues in the CDR3. Trimming shortened V by 4 bases and J by 0 bases, and 14 bases separated the two germline ends. Germline CDR1 and CDR2: SGHTA and FQGNSA. This CDR3 is CASSSQTGISTDTQYF. In DNA, the CDR3 is TGTGCCAGCAGCTCCCAAACAGGGATAAGCACAGATACGCAGTATTTT.

The chain employs TRBV5-8 and TRBJ1-2; D is unresolved. This CDR3 is 15 amino acids long. V was clipped by 1 base and J by 1 base, with 11 bases between them. CDR1 and CDR2 from the germline V gene are SGHTS and YDEGEE. In DNA form, the CDR3 reads TGTGCCAGCAGCTTGCGGCAGACTTATAACTATGGCTACACCTTC. Translated: CASSLRQTYNYGYTF. The full variable domain, with the rest looked up from reference TRBV5-8 and TRBJ1-2, is EAGVTQSPTHLIKTRGQQATLRCSPISGHTSVYWYQQALGLGLQFLLWYDEGEERNRGNFPPRFSGRQFPNYSSELNVNALELEDSALYLCASSLRQTYNYGYTFGSGTRLTVV.

The chain combines TRBV5-4 with TRBJ2-3; 8 bases are a match to TRBD2. This CDR3 contains 13 residues. The germline V gene has CDR1 SGHNT and CDR2 YYREEE (reference sequence). Trimming at V came to 9 bases and at J to 1 base, leaving 4 bases not matched to a gene. The CDR3 DNA reads TGTGCCATCATACTAGCGGGCACAGATACGCAGTATTTT. Its protein product is CAIILAGTDTQYF.

The chain carries TRBV19 and TRBJ1-4; D perhaps matches TRBD1 (6 bases). Deletions cut 1 base from V and 0 bases from J, with 6 bases between. CDR1 is LNHDA, CDR2 SQIVND, per germline (reference sequence). This CDR3 is 15 amino acids long. The DNA of the CDR3 is TGTGCCAGTAGTATAGGGACAGCAACTAATGAAAAACTGTTTTTT. Amino acid sequence: CASSIGTATNEKLFF. The full variable domain, with the rest looked up from reference TRBV19 and TRBJ1-4, is DGGITQSPKYLFRKEGQNVTLSCEQNLNHDAMYWYRQDPGQGLRLIYYSQIVNDFQKGDIAEGYSVSREKKESFPLTVTSAQKNPTAFYLCASSIGTATNEKLFFGSGTQLSVL.

By share, this clone ranks as medium-sized. The V call is TRBV6-4, the J call TRBJ1-2, with TRBD1 as a possible D gene (5 bases). This CDR3 is built from 14 residues. V was pared by 0 bases and J by 4 bases, with 9 bases between. CDR1 MRHNA and CDR2 SNTAGT come from the germline V gene. Here the CDR3 DNA reads TGTGCCAGCAGTGACTCGACAGCTATCTATGGCTACACCTTC. The encoded protein is CASSDSTAIYGYTF.

There are a few counts of this clone. This rearrangement joins TRBV4-1 to TRBJ1-5; D is perhaps TRBD1 (5 bases). This CDR3 spans 15 amino acids. CDR1 is MGHRA, CDR2 YSYEKL, per germline. The ends were cut back, 4 bases at V and 3 bases at J, with 13 bases in the middle. DNA of the CDR3: TGCGCCAGCAGCCCAAGGGGCTGGGACAATCAGCCCCAGCATTTT. Its protein product is CASSPRGWDNQPQHF.

This clone was counted a single time. The chain uses TRBV5-4 and TRBJ2-4; D could derive from TRBD1 or TRBD2 (6 bases each). Trimming pared 4 bases from V and 1 base from J, leaving 18 bases between. The CDR3 has 17 residues. Germline loops: CDR1 SGHNT, CDR2 YYREEE (reference sequence). Written as DNA, the CDR3 is TGTGCCAGCAGCGTAGCTGTGGGGGGCGCCGCCAAAAACATTCAGTACTTC. This sequence encodes CASSVAVGGAAKNIQYF.

This chain connects TRBV29-1 to TRBJ1-2, with D possibly being TRBD1 (6 bases). V dropped 3 bases and J dropped 3 bases, with 14 bases sitting between them. Germline lookup yields CDR1 SQVTM and CDR2 ANQGSEA. The CDR3 extends over 14 amino acids. CDR3 loop: CSVDPQGIDYGYTF. The CDR3 DNA reads TGCAGCGTTGACCCCCAGGGGATCGACTATGGCTACACCTTC.

This clone ranks as medium-sized (0.01 to 0.1%). The gene calls are TRBV6-1 and TRBJ1-6, with TRBD1 matching over 10 bases. The CDR3 is 16 amino acids. Germline V CDR1 and CDR2: MNHNS, SASEGT. J lost 8 bases, V lost 2 bases, and 6 bases had no gene match. CDR3 coding DNA: TGTGCCAGCAGTGAAACCCCCGGGACAGGGGATTCACCCCTCCACTTT. Translating gives CASSETPGTGDSPLHF.

V and J are TRBV4-3 and TRBJ2-6; 7 bases are a match to TRBD2. The J segment lost 4 bases and the V segment lost 2 bases, leaving 11 bases of the junction unmatched. Germline V gives CDR1 LGHNA, CDR2 YSLEER. CDR3 size: 18 residues. CDR3 in amino acids: CASSQRLAEGSGANVLTF. The CDR3 DNA sequence: TGCGCCAGCAGCCAACGGCTAGCGGAGGGGTCGGGGGCCAACGTCCTGACTTTC.

In its sample, this clone was seen once. This rearrangement joins TRBV7-8 to TRBJ2-5; D is possibly TRBD1 (6 bases). CDR1 is SGHVS and CDR2 is FQNEAQ in the germline V gene. The CDR3 spans 15 residues. V gave up 0 bases and J gave up 2 bases, with 10 bases separating them. This CDR3 reads CASSLAGAAQETQYF. The CDR3 bases are TGTGCCAGCAGCTTAGCGGGGGCAGCGCAAGAGACCCAGTACTTC.

The chain links TRBV27 to TRBJ1-1; TRBD1 matches at 8 bases. The J segment lost 4 bases and the V segment lost 0 bases, leaving 1 base of the junction unmatched. CDR3 length: 14 amino acids. The germline CDR1 and CDR2 sequences are MNHEY and SMNVEV (reference sequence). This CDR3 reads CASSLSQGGTEAFF. In DNA form, the CDR3 reads TGTGCCAGCAGTTTATCACAGGGGGGCACTGAAGCTTTCTTT.

The chain carries TRBV7-6 and TRBJ1-1; D gene unclear. Looked up from germline, CDR1 is SGHVS and CDR2 is FNYEAQ. The CDR3 is 12 amino acids. Trimming stripped 5 bases from V and 6 bases from J, with 10 bases between. CDR3 residues: CASSADTAEAFF. DNA for the CDR3: TGTGCCAGCAGCGCTGACACGGCTGAAGCTTTCTTT. Full variable domain (outside the CDR3, taken from reference TRBV7-6 and TRBJ1-1): GAGVSQSPRYKVTKRGQDVALRCDPISGHVSLYWYRQALGQGPEFLTYFNYEAQQDKSGLPNDRFSAERPEGSISTLTIQRTEQRDSAMYRCASSADTAEAFFGQGTRLTVV.